The 5 T cell receptor beta chains in this list originate from one sample, sequenced in a study of long-term antiretroviral therapy in people with HIV. Runs used v3.0 of the immunoSEQ assay and were done at survey level. Clones were read by immunoSEQ multiplex PCR, and TCRdb kept only the in-frame ones, dropping some. The table lists around 24,000 clones, over 90% of them singletons, with over 8.5% in the top ten. Here the sequenced sample was unsorted PBMCs, taken 7.6 years after starting antiretroviral therapy. These receptors came from a woman aged 40 to 50 with HIV.

The chain carries TRBV7-2 and TRBJ2-5, with 12 bases matching TRBD1. CDR3 length equals 17 residues. The V gene end was trimmed by 6 bases and the J gene end by 4 bases; junction bases not matched to a gene: 12. Per germline, CDR1 SGHTA and CDR2 FQGNSA. The CDR3 DNA reads as TGTGCCAGCAGTGGGACAGGGGGCGGACGAGCGGGAGAGACCCAGTACTTC. Its protein is CASSGTGGGRAGETQYF. Based on the CDR3 plus reference TRBV7-2 and TRBJ2-5, the full variable domain is GAGVSQSPSNKVTEKGKDVELRCDPISGHTALYWYRQSLGQGLEFLIYFQGNSAPDKSGLPSDRFSAERTGGSVSTLTIQRTQQEDSAVYLCASSGTGGGRAGETQYFGPGTRLLVL.

The CDR3 loop is CASSTGTGDRYEQYF. In nucleotides, the CDR3 is TGTGCCAGTAGCACCGGGACAGGGGATCGCTACGAGCAGTACTTC. J is TRBJ2-7 and V is TRBV19, with 10 bases identical to TRBD1. This CDR3 spans 15 amino acids. The V gene end was trimmed by 6 bases and the J gene end by 3 bases; junction bases not matched to a gene: 8. CDR1 is LNHDA and CDR2 is SQIVND in the germline V gene (reference sequence).

This clone is a singleton in its sample. The rearrangement joins TRBV6-1 to TRBJ2-3; no clear D gene. With 3 bases removed from V and 6 bases from J, the gap between germline ends came to 10 bases. Germline V gives CDR1 MNHNS, CDR2 SASEGT. The CDR3 length is 13 residues. The CDR3 sequence: CASSDHLWDTQYF. In DNA, the CDR3 is TGTGCCAGCAGTGACCATCTCTGGGATACGCAGTATTTT.

The V and J genes are TRBV21-1 and TRBJ1-5; the table calls TRBD1, which could not be checked here. TRBV21-1 corresponds to a pseudogene. This CDR3 region has 15 residues. The CDR3 nucleotides are TGTGCCAGCAGCAAAGTTGGGGACAACAATCAGCCCCAGCATTTT. Amino acids: CASSKVGDNNQPQHF.

The rearrangement uses TRBV25-1 and TRBJ1-1, with 10 bases aligning to TRBD1. The CDR3 length is 16 residues. After removal of 2 bases from V and 4 bases from J, the junction contained 7 bases not matched to a gene. Germline V lookup: CDR1 MGHDK, CDR2 SYGVNS. CDR3 amino acids: CASSETGTGVGTEAFF. The CDR3 DNA reads TGTGCCAGCAGTGAAACCGGGACAGGGGTTGGCACTGAAGCTTTCTTT.